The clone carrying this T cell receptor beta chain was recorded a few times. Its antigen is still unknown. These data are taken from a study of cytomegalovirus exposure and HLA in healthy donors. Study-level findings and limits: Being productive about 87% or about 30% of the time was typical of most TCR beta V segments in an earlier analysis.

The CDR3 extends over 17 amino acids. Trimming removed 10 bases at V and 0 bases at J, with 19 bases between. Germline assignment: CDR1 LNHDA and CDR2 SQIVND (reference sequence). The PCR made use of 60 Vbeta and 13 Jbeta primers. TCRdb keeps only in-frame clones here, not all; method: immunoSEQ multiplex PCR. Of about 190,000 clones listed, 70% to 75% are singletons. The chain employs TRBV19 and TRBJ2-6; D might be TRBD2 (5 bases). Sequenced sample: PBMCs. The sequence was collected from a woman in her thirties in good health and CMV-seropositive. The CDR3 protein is CAIKGPSNTSGANVLTF. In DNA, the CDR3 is TGTGCCATAAAGGGTCCTAGCAATACCTCTGGGGCCAACGTCCTGACTTTC.